This T cell receptor (beta chain) was sequenced during a study of CD4+ T cells in melanoma. Repertoires were generated with immunoSEQ multiplex PCR, while TCRdb's copy carries only in-frame clones and drops some. This table holds roughly 3,600 clones, 60% to 75% found once. The germline CDR1 and CDR2 sequences are SGHRS and YFSETQ. After removal of 4 bases from V and 2 bases from J, the junction contained 5 bases not matched to a gene. This CDR3 contains 16 residues. This TCR derives from a human donor with melanoma. The chain recombines TRBV5-1 with TRBJ2-2; 10 bases map to TRBD1. Sequenced sample: tumor tissue. CDR3 DNA: TGCGCCAGCAGCAGGGGGACAGGGGATAACACCGGGGAGCTGTTTTTT. This gives the protein CASSRGTGDNTGELFF.